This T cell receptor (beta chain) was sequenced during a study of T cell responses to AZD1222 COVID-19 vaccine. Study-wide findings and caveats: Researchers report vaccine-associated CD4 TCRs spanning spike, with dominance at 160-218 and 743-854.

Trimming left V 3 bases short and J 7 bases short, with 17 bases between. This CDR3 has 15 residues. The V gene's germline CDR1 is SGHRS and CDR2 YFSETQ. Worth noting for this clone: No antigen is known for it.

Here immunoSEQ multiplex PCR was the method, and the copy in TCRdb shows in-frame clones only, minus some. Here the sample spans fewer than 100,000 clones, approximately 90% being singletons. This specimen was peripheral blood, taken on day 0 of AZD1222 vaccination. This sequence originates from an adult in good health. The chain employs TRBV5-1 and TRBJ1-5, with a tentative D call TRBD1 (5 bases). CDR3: CASSSDGGPRQPQHF. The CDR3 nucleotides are TGCGCCAGCAGCTCGGACGGGGGTCCCCGGCAGCCCCAGCATTTT.